A single sample gave rise to the 15 T cell receptor beta chains below, sequenced in a study of shared clonotypes between healthy human individuals. Assay: immunoSEQ multiplex PCR; the TCRdb copy retains only in-frame clones and omits some. The sample consists of roughly 2.4 million clones, nearly 97% of them appearing once. Material for sequencing was naive CD4+ T cells sorted from blood. The sample's subset: CD45RA+ positively selected. The origin of the receptors is a man aged 18 to 29 in good health.

In its sample, this clone was seen once. The rearrangement links TRBV10-3 to TRBJ2-1; D not certain. Germline CDR1 and CDR2: ENHRY and SYGVKD. The CDR3 consists of 16 residues. Trimming stripped 0 bases from V and 3 bases from J, with 12 bases between. DNA of the CDR3: TGTGCCATCAGTGAGTCCACGGAAAGCCTCTACAATGAGCAGTTCTTC. It yields the protein CAISESTESLYNEQFF.

This chain uses TRBV6-5 with TRBJ2-7, with 8 bases that match TRBD2. Germline-derived CDR1 and CDR2 are MNHEY and SVGAGI. This CDR3 spans 15 amino acids. Trimming took 4 bases from V and 3 from J; bases not matched to a gene: 8. The CDR3: CASSSGGVAGYEQYF. For the CDR3, the DNA is TGTGCCAGCAGTTCGGGGGGGGTGGCCGGCTACGAGCAGTACTTC.

This clone came up once. The chain employs TRBV18 and TRBJ1-1; no definite D call. Trimming pared 1 base from V and 0 bases from J, leaving 6 bases between. The CDR3 length is 14 residues. The germline V gene encodes CDR1 KGHSH and CDR2 LQKENI. In DNA form, the CDR3 reads TGTGCCAGCTCACCACGGGTGGTGAACACTGAAGCTTTCTTT. This encodes CASSPRVVNTEAFF.

This chain joins TRBV5-1 and TRBJ1-1; TRBD1 matches at 7 bases. V lost 5 bases to trimming and J lost 6 bases; unmatched junction nucleotides: 4. The CDR3 consists of 12 residues. Per germline, CDR1 SGHRS and CDR2 YFSETQ. As DNA, the CDR3 is TGCGCCAGCAGTCGCACAGGGGCTGAAGCTTTCTTT. Its translation is CASSRTGAEAFF.

This clone appeared a single time. The chain carries TRBV7-9 and TRBJ2-2, with D possibly TRBD2 on 5 matching bases. The germline V gene has CDR1 SEHNR and CDR2 FQNEAQ (reference sequence). Trimming stripped 1 base from V and 7 bases from J, with 13 bases between. This CDR3 contains 15 residues. The CDR3 region is CASSLGPGGRGELFF. The DNA for the CDR3 is TGTGCCAGCAGCTTAGGACCCGGAGGTCGCGGGGAGCTGTTTTTT.

The chain is built from TRBV6-5 and TRBJ1-2; D gene unclear. V was cut by 6 bases and J by 8 bases, with 10 bases left in between. Germline V gives CDR1 MNHEY, CDR2 SVGAGI. This CDR3 spans 11 amino acids. The CDR3 DNA follows: TGTGCCAGCAGAACGCCTTGGGGCTACACCTTC. Amino acid sequence: CASRTPWGYTF.

The genes are TRBV7-9 and TRBJ2-7; D remains ambiguous. This CDR3 is 13 amino acids long. CDR1 and CDR2 from the germline V gene are SEHNR and FQNEAQ (reference sequence). Trimming removed 6 bases from V and 4 bases from J, with 13 bases in between. The CDR3 DNA is TGTGCCAGCAGTAACACCGACGGATACGAGCAGTACTTC. Amino acid sequence: CASSNTDGYEQYF. Based on the CDR3 plus reference TRBV7-9 and TRBJ2-7, the full variable domain is DTGVSQNPRHKITKRGQNVTFRCDPISEHNRLYWYRQTLGQGPEFLTYFQNEAQLEKSRLLSDRFSAERPKGSFSTLEIQRTEQGDSAMYLCASSNTDGYEQYFGPGTRLTVT.

This chain connects TRBV11-2 to TRBJ2-1, with TRBD2 identical over 7 bases. CDR1 and CDR2 from the germline V gene are SGHAT and FQNNGV. This CDR3 contains 15 residues. V shed 8 bases and J 4 bases; nucleotides not matched to a gene: 11. The CDR3 sequence: CASLQGTTVYNEQFF. The CDR3 coding sequence is TGTGCCAGCTTACAAGGGACTACCGTATACAATGAGCAGTTCTTC.

This chain joins TRBV25-1 and TRBJ2-2; no clear D gene. The germline V gene encodes CDR1 MGHDK and CDR2 SYGVNS. This CDR3 is built from 14 residues. V was trimmed by 5 bases and J by 0 bases, leaving 7 bases between them. CDR3 in amino acids: CASSSGANTGELFF. DNA of the CDR3: TGTGCCAGCAGTTCTGGGGCGAACACCGGGGAGCTGTTTTTT.

Only a few counts were recorded for this clone. Within the sample, other DNA sequences also encode this same CDR3. The J gene is TRBJ2-7, the V gene TRBV7-2; possibly TRBD1 for D (6 bases). Germline loops: CDR1 SGHTA, CDR2 FQGNSA. CDR3 length: 14 residues. V was shortened by 1 base and J by 2 bases, with 9 bases between the two germline ends. This CDR3 is CASSLVAGAYEQYF. Here the CDR3 DNA reads TGTGCCAGCAGCTTAGTGGCAGGGGCCTACGAGCAGTACTTC.

The chain has TRBV5-4 and TRBJ2-3, with D tentatively TRBD2 (5 bases). Trimming pared 4 bases from V and 2 bases from J, leaving 14 bases between. The CDR3 spans 15 residues. Germline V lookup: CDR1 SGHNT, CDR2 YYREEE (reference sequence). The CDR3: CASSQDYGVTDTQYF. In DNA form, the CDR3 reads TGTGCCAGCAGCCAAGATTACGGGGTCACAGATACGCAGTATTTT. The whole variable domain, filled in from reference TRBV5-4 and TRBJ2-3, reads ETGVTQSPTHLIKTRGQQVTLRCSSQSGHNTVSWYQQALGQGPQFIFQYYREEENGRGNFPPRFSGLQFPNYSSELNVNALELDDSALYLCASSQDYGVTDTQYFGPGTRLTVL.

The chain employs TRBV25-1 and TRBJ2-1, with 8 nucleotides matching TRBD2. J was trimmed by 5 bases and V by 10 bases; bases with no gene match: 10. Germline CDR1 MGHDK, CDR2 SYGVNS. The CDR3 runs 14 residues. CDR3 loop: CATVPAGGHNEQFF. For the CDR3, the DNA is TGTGCCACCGTCCCCGCGGGGGGACACAATGAGCAGTTCTTC.

Worth noting for this clone: The same CDR3 can be traced to other DNA sequences in this sample. The chain recombines TRBV7-9 with TRBJ1-1; TRBD1 matches 9 bases. CDR3 length equals 15 residues. Germline V gene data show CDR1 as SEHNR and CDR2 as FQNEAQ (reference sequence). V lost 3 bases to trimming and J lost 1 base; unmatched junction nucleotides: 3. CDR3 region: CASSLGQGPNTEAFF. CDR3 DNA sequence: TGTGCCAGCAGCTTGGGACAGGGACCGAACACTGAAGCTTTCTTT. Complete variable domain (other parts from reference TRBV7-9 and TRBJ1-1): DTGVSQNPRHKITKRGQNVTFRCDPISEHNRLYWYRQTLGQGPEFLTYFQNEAQLEKSRLLSDRFSAERPKGSFSTLEIQRTEQGDSAMYLCASSLGQGPNTEAFFGQGTRLTVV.

The chain joins TRBV5-4 to TRBJ2-3; the match to TRBD2 covers 7 bases. V shed 9 bases and J 3 bases; nucleotides not matched to a gene: 16. CDR1 SGHNT and CDR2 YYREEE come from the germline V gene (reference sequence). This CDR3 contains 16 residues. The CDR3 spells CAIRSGGSTVTDTQYF. DNA of the CDR3: TGTGCCATCAGGTCGGGCGGGAGTACGGTGACAGATACGCAGTATTTT.

In this sample, this clone turned up once. The rearrangement links TRBV7-9 to TRBJ2-2; weak D call: TRBD2 (5 bases). The germline V gene encodes CDR1 SEHNR and CDR2 FQNEAQ (reference sequence). CDR3 size: 17 residues. The V and J ends lost 1 base and 6 bases respectively, with 18 bases between them. The CDR3, as DNA: TGTGCCAGCAGCTTAGTGGCCCTAGAGGGTGGAGCCGGGGAGCTGTTTTTT. Amino acids: CASSLVALEGGAGELFF.